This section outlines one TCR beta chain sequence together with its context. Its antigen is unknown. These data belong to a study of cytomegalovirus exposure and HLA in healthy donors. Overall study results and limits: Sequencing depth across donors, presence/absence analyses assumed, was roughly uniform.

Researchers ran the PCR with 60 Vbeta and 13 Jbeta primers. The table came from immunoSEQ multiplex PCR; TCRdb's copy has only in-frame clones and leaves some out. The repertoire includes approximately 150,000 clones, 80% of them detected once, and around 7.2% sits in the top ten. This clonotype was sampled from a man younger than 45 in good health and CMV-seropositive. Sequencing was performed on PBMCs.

The CDR3 loop reads CASSLDGFGRGATDTQYF. The CDR3 DNA reads TGTGCCAGCAGCTTAGACGGGTTCGGGCGGGGGGCCACAGATACGCAGTATTTT. The chain is built from TRBV11-3 and TRBJ2-3; 8 bases map to TRBD2. The ends lost 0 bases at V and 2 bases at J; junction bases unmatched: 10. Germline V gene data show CDR1 as SGHNT and CDR2 as YENEEA. The CDR3 is 18 amino acids.